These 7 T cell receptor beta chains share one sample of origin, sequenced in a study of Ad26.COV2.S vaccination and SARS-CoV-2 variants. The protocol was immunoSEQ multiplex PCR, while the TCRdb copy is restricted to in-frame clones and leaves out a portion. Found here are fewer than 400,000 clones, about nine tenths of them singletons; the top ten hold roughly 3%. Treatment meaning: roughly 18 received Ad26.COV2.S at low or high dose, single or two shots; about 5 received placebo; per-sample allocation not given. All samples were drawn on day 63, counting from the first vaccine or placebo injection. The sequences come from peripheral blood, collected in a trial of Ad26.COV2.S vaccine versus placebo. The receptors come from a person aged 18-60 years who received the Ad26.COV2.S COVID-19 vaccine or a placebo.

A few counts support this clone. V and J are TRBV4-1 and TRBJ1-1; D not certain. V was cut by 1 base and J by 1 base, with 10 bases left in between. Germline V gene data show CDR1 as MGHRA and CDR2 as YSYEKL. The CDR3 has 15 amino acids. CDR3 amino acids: CASSQAPGQNTEAFF. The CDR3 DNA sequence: TGCGCCAGCAGCCAAGCTCCAGGTCAGAACACTGAAGCTTTCTTT.

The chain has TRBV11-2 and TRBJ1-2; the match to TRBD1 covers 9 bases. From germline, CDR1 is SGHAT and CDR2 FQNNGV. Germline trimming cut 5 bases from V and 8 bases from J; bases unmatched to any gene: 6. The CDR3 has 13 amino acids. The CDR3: CASSADRGYGYTF. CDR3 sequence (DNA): TGTGCCAGCAGCGCGGACAGGGGATACGGCTACACCTTC.

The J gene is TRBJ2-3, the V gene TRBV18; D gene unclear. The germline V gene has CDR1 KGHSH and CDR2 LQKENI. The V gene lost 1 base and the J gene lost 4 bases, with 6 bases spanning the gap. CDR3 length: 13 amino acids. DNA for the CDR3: TGTGCCAGCTCACCACTTGCGGCAGATACGCAGTATTTT. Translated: CASSPLAADTQYF.

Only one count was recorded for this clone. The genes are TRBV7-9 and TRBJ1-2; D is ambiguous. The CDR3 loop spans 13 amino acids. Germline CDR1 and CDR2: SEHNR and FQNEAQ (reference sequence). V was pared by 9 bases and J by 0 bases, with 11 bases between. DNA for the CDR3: TGTGCCAGTGGACGGAATACTAACTATGGCTACACCTTC. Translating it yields CASGRNTNYGYTF.

CDR3 amino acids: CASSFIGGVGETQYF. The CDR3 nucleotides are TGTGCCAGCAGCTTTATAGGCGGGGTTGGGGAGACCCAGTACTTC. The rearrangement links TRBV7-2 to TRBJ2-5; D is perhaps TRBD2 (6 bases). CDR1 and CDR2 from the germline V gene are SGHTA and FQGNSA. The length of the CDR3 is 15 residues. Trimming took off 3 bases at V and 5 bases at J, with 16 bases between the two ends.

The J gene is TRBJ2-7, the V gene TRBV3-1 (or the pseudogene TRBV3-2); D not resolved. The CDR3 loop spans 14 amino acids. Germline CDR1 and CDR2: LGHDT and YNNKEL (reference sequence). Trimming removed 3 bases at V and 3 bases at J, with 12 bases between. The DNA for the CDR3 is TGTGCCAGCAGCCACAGGAGACGAGGCTACGAGCAGTACTTC. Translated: CASSHRRRGYEQYF.

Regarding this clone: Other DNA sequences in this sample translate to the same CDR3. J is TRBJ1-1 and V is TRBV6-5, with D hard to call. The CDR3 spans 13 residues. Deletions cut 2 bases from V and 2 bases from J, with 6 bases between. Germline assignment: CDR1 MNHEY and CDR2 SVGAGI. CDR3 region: CASSYRVNTEAFF. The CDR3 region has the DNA TGTGCCAGCAGTTACAGGGTAAACACTGAAGCTTTCTTT.